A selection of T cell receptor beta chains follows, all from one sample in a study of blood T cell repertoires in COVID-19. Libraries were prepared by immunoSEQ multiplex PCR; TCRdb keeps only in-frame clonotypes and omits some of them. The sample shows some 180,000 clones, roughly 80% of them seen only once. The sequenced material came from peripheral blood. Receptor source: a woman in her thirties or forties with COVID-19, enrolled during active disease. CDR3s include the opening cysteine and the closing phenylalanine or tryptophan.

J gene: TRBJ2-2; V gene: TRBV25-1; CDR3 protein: CASSVPGRNTGELFF
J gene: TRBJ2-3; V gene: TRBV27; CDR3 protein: CASSYLRDKNNIADTQYF
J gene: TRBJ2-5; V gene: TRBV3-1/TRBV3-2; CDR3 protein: CASSPTGQETQYF
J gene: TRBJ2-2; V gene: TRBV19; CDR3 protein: CASRGQGRSTGELFF
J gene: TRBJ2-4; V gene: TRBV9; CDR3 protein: CASSVGGQVLNIQYF
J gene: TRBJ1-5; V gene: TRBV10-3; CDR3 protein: CAISDGVTPQHF
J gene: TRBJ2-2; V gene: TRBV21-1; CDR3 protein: CATSDAGLNTGELFF
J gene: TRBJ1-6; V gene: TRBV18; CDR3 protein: CASSRTGVSSPLHF
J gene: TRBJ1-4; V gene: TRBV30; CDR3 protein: CAWRAPTGAVNEKLFF
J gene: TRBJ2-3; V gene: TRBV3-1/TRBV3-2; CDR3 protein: CASSIVGGRVRTDTQYF
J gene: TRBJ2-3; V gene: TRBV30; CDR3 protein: CAWKNRGGADTQYF
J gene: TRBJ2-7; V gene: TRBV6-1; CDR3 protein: CASSEGTGTGEQYF
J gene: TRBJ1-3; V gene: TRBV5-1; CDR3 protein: CASSGGQNGNTIYF
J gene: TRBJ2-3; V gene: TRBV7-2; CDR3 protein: CASRPRLAGVGGMDTQYF
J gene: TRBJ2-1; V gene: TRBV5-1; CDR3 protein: CASSLQASSYNEQFF
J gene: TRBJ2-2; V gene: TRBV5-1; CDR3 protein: CASSLAWQSTGELFF
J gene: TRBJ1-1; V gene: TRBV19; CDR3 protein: CASSHRGGAVGGTEAFF
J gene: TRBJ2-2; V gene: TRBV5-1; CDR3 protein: CASSPGGYANTGELFF
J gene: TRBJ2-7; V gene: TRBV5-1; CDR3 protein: CASSEQGYEQYF
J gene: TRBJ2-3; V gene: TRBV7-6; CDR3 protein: CASSSLAGPTDTQYF
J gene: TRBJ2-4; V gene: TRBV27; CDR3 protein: CASSLWSAGGGGNIQYF
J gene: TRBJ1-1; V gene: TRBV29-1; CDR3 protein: CSTTDSLNTEAFF